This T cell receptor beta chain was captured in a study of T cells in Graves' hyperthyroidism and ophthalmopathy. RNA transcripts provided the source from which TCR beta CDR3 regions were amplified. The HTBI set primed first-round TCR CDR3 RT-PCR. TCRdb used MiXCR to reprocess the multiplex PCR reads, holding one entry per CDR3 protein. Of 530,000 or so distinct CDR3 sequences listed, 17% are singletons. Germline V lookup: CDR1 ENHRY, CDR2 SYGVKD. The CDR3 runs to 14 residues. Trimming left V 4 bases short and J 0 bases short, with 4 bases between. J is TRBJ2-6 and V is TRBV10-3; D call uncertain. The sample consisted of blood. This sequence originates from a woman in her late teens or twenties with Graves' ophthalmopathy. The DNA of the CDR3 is TGTGCCATCAGTGGCGGCTCTGGGGCCAACGTCCTGACTTTC. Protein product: CAISGGSGANVLTF.